This T cell receptor (beta chain) was profiled in a study of blood T cells in healthy people across ages. The second PCR ran roughly 7 to 11 cycles with a sample-barcoded 5' primer and J-beta primers. Each cDNA molecule was tagged by a template-switch adaptor that had 12 random nucleotides. TCRdb fed the 5' RACE reads into MiXCR, producing one record per CDR3 protein. The table includes about 930,000 distinct CDR3 sequences, roughly 28% detected once. In its sample, this clonotype was seen a few times. The sample was also linked to a second study, of T cells of mothers and their children.

Sequenced sample: blood. The sequence derives from a woman between 40 and 50 years old in good health.

As DNA, the CDR3 is TGTGCCAGCAGCAAGGGGTGGGGGACTAGCTACTACGAGCAGTACTTC. Translated: CASSKGWGTSYYEQYF. The gene calls are TRBV27 and TRBJ2-7; TRBD2 agrees at 9 bases. Germline loops: CDR1 MNHEY, CDR2 SMNVEV (reference sequence). This CDR3 has 16 amino acids. The V segment lost 6 bases and the J segment 3 bases; nucleotides outside the gene matches: 12.